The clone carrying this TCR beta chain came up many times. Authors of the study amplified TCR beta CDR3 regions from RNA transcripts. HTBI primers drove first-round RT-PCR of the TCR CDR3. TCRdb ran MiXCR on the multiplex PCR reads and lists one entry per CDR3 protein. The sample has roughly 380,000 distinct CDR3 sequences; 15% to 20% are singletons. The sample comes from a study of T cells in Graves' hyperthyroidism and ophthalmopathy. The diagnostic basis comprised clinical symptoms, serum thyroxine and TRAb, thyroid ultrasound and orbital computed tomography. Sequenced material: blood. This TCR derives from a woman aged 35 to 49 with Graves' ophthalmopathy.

CDR3 DNA: TGTGCCTGCTCGGGGCACTCTGGAAACACCATATATTTT. Amino acids: CACSGHSGNTIYF. The J gene is TRBJ1-3, the V gene TRBV30; TRBD1 is a possible D gene (5 bases). Germline-derived CDR1 and CDR2 are GTSNPN and SVGIG (reference sequence). V was clipped by 6 bases and J by 0 bases, with 9 bases between them. This CDR3 spans 13 amino acids.